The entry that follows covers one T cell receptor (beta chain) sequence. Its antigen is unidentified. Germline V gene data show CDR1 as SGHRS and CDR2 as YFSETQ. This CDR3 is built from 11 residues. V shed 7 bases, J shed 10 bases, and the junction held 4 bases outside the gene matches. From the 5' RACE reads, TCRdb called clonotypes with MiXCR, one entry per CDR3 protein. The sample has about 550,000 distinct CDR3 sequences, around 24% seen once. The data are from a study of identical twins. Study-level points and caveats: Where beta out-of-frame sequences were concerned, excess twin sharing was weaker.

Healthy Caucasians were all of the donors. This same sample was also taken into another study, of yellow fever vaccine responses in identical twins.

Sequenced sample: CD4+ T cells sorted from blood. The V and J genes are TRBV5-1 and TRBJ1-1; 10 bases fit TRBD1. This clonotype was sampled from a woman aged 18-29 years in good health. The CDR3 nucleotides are TGCGCCAGCCGGGACAGGGGACCAGCTTTCTTT. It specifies CASRDRGPAFF.